These 29 T cell receptor beta chains share one sample of origin, sequenced in a study of PD-1 blockade in classical Hodgkin lymphoma. Indicated time point: newly diagnosed, previously untreated cHL patient sample. Magnetic negative selection isolated CD8+ T cells from thawed PBMCs. Only in-frame clones appear in the TCRdb table, and some are missing; sequencing was by immunoSEQ multiplex PCR. The table records over 2,500 clones, 80% of them present only once. Sequencing used CD8+ T cells from blood. The receptors shown here come from a human donor with classical Hodgkin lymphoma.

In this sample, this clone turned up a few times. The chain employs TRBV9 and TRBJ2-7, with 10 bases matching TRBD1. The CDR3 sequence is 14 residues long. The J segment lost 4 bases and the V segment lost 3 bases, leaving 4 bases of the junction unmatched. CDR1 SGDLS and CDR2 YYNGEE come from the germline V gene. DNA for the CDR3: TGTGCCAGCAGCGAGGGGACAGGGGTGTACGAGCAGTACTTC. Its translation is CASSEGTGVYEQYF.

The chain has TRBV28 and TRBJ2-7; 8 bases fit TRBD1. Germline-derived CDR1 and CDR2 are MDHEN and SYDVKM. CDR3 size: 14 residues. The junction had 5 bases not matched to a gene; V was cut back by 5 bases and J by 2 bases. CDR3 nucleotide sequence: TGTGCCAGCAGTCCGGACAGGGAACCCTACGAGCAGTACTTC. Protein: CASSPDREPYEQYF.

The chain joins TRBV7-9 to TRBJ2-3; no reliable D call. The CDR3 runs 12 residues. Looked up from germline, CDR1 is SEHNR and CDR2 is FQNEAQ (reference sequence). V was trimmed by 0 bases and J by 4 bases, leaving 2 bases between them. The CDR3 coding sequence is TGTGCCAGCAGCTTAGCTCCAGATACGCAGTATTTT. It codes for CASSLAPDTQYF.

The V gene is TRBV11-2, the J gene TRBJ1-3; D uncertain. The germline CDR1 and CDR2 sequences are SGHAT and FQNNGV. The CDR3 has 15 amino acids. V was trimmed by 9 bases and J by 0 bases, leaving 15 bases between them. The CDR3 loop reads CASASGPSSGNTIYF. CDR3 DNA sequence: TGTGCCAGTGCATCTGGACCGTCCTCTGGAAACACCATATATTTT.

The chain employs TRBV7-6 and TRBJ2-7; the match to TRBD1 covers 8 bases. V gave up 5 bases and J gave up 6 bases; unmatched junction bases: 3. This CDR3 has 12 residues. From germline, CDR1 is SGHVS and CDR2 FNYEAQ. CDR3 DNA sequence: TGTGCCAGCAGCCCGACAGGGGCCGAGCAGTACTTC. Translated: CASSPTGAEQYF.

The chain has TRBV11-2 and TRBJ1-2; D unclear. CDR1 is SGHAT and CDR2 is FQNNGV in the germline V gene. This CDR3 region has 13 residues. The V end was cut by 8 bases, the J end by 2 bases, with 12 bases between. CDR3 in amino acids: CASSEAVNYGYTF. CDR3 coding DNA: TGTGCCAGCTCTGAGGCGGTAAACTATGGCTACACCTTC.

The V call is TRBV4-2, the J call TRBJ2-6; D possibly corresponds to TRBD2 (5 bases). Trimming took 0 bases from V and 4 from J, leaving 10 bases between them. Germline-derived CDR1 and CDR2 are LGHNA and YNFKEQ. CDR3 length equals 16 residues. CDR3 nucleotide sequence: TGTGCCAGCAGCCAAGATCACCCGGGGGGGGCCAACGTCCTGACTTTC. It codes for CASSQDHPGGANVLTF.

CDR3 in amino acids: CASSYFDEQYF. The CDR3 DNA reads as TGTGCCAGCAGTTACTTTGACGAGCAGTACTTC. The chain recombines TRBV6-5 with TRBJ2-7, with no clear D. The CDR3 has 11 amino acids. Trimming shortened V by 1 base and J by 5 bases, and 3 bases separated the two germline ends. Germline-derived CDR1 and CDR2 are MNHEY and SVGAGI.

This rearrangement joins TRBV6-5 to TRBJ2-3; 7 bases are a match to TRBD1. CDR1 and CDR2 (germline): MNHEY, SVGAGI. This CDR3 region has 15 residues. V dropped 7 bases and J dropped 1; count of bases not matched to a gene: 8. The CDR3 nucleotides read TGTGCCAGCACACCTCCCGGGACAGGCACAGATACGCAGTATTTT. Its translation is CASTPPGTGTDTQYF.

J is TRBJ1-2 and V is TRBV11-3; TRBD1 matches 9 bases. The V and J ends lost 0 bases and 3 bases, in that order; junction bases with no gene match: 17. This CDR3 has 20 amino acids. Germline lookup yields CDR1 SGHNT and CDR2 YENEEA. DNA of the CDR3: TGTGCCAGCAGCTTAGATAGGTCGCGGGACAGGGTTTCTGGTCACTATGGCTACACCTTC. Translating it yields CASSLDRSRDRVSGHYGYTF.

Here the CDR3 DNA reads TGTGCCAGCAGTTTAACCGGGACAGGGTACACTGAAGCTTTCTTT. Translated, it gives CASSLTGTGYTEAFF. The chain employs TRBV28 and TRBJ1-1; TRBD1 matches at 9 bases. Germline V gene sequence: CDR1 MDHEN, CDR2 SYDVKM. V lost 2 bases and J lost 3; bases outside the gene matches: 4. The CDR3 totals 15 residues.

This clone is a singleton in its sample. This rearrangement joins TRBV15 to TRBJ1-3; D is perhaps TRBD1 (5 bases). The V gene's germline CDR1 is LNHNV and CDR2 YYDKDF (reference sequence). V dropped 2 bases and J dropped 0 bases, with 8 bases sitting between them. This CDR3 comprises 15 residues. CDR3 bases: TGTGCCACCAGCAGATGGGGCGACTCTGGAAACACCATATATTTT. Its translation: CATSRWGDSGNTIYF.

The chain recombines TRBV10-3 with TRBJ2-4; TRBD2 aligns across 7 bases. The trim removed 3 bases at V and 0 bases at J, leaving 2 bases unmatched. CDR3 length: 15 residues. The germline CDR1 and CDR2 sequences are ENHRY and SYGVKD. DNA for the CDR3: TGTGCCATCAGTGATCGGGGGGTAGCCAAAAACATTCAGTACTTC. It yields the protein CAISDRGVAKNIQYF.

The rearrangement uses TRBV4-1 and TRBJ1-3; maybe TRBD1 (5 bases). Germline V CDR1 and CDR2: MGHRA, YSYEKL. V was pared by 3 bases and J by 4 bases, with 13 bases between. There are 15 residues in the CDR3. This CDR3 is CASSQGPGAGNTIYF. The CDR3 DNA reads TGCGCCAGCAGCCAGGGTCCCGGGGCGGGAAACACCATATATTTT.

This sequence joins TRBV9 and TRBJ2-5, with 12 bases identical to TRBD2. Germline CDR1 SGDLS, CDR2 YYNGEE. This CDR3 has 18 amino acids. V gave up 2 bases and J gave up 3 bases; unmatched junction bases: 11. CDR3 in amino acids: CASSVGLAGGRGEETQYF. In nucleotides, the CDR3 is TGTGCCAGCAGCGTGGGTCTAGCGGGAGGGCGGGGTGAAGAGACCCAGTACTTC.

The rearrangement uses TRBV5-1 and TRBJ2-7; possible D gene TRBD1, 6 bases. This CDR3 has 16 amino acids. Trimming took off 3 bases at V and 5 bases at J, with 21 bases between the two ends. Germline loops: CDR1 SGHRS, CDR2 YFSETQ. CDR3 loop: CASSSRGRQAVDEQYF. The CDR3 nucleotides are TGCGCCAGCAGCTCCCGAGGACGACAGGCAGTAGACGAGCAGTACTTC. Full variable domain (outside the CDR3, taken from reference TRBV5-1 and TRBJ2-7): KAGVTQTPRYLIKTRGQQVTLSCSPISGHRSVSWYQQTPGQGLQFLFEYFSETQRNKGNFPGRFSGRQFSNSRSEMNVSTLELGDSALYLCASSSRGRQAVDEQYFGPGTRLTVT.

This rearrangement joins TRBV16 to TRBJ1-2, with D tentatively TRBD1 (6 bases). This CDR3 comprises 15 residues. Germline V lookup: CDR1 KGHSY, CDR2 FQNENV. Trimming cost V 1 base and J 2 bases, with 11 bases left between them. The CDR3 here is CASSQFLQGNYGYTF. In nucleotides, the CDR3 is TGTGCCAGCAGCCAATTCTTGCAGGGGAACTATGGCTACACCTTC.

The genes are TRBV30 and TRBJ1-6; 7 bases fit TRBD1. The CDR3 totals 15 residues. V lost 3 bases to trimming and J lost 0 bases; unmatched junction nucleotides: 2. From germline, CDR1 is GTSNPN and CDR2 SVGIG (reference sequence). CDR3 loop: CAWRRDSSYNSPLHF. CDR3 bases: TGTGCCTGGAGGCGGGACAGCTCCTATAATTCACCCCTCCACTTT. The full variable domain, in which reference TRBV30 and TRBJ1-6 provide the parts outside the CDR3, is SQTIHQWPATLVQPVGSPLSLECTVEGTSNPNLYWYRQAAGRGLQLLFYSVGIGQISSEVPQNLSASRPQDRQFILSSKKLLLSDSGFYLCAWRRDSSYNSPLHFGNGTRLTVT.

This rearrangement joins TRBV4-3 to TRBJ1-1; a weak D match, TRBD1 (6 bases). The ends were cut back, 0 bases at V and 1 base at J, with 15 bases in the middle. The CDR3 is made up of 17 amino acids. CDR1 LGHNA and CDR2 YSLEER come from the germline V gene. CDR3 region: CASSQEGGIGWNTEAFF. CDR3 in DNA: TGCGCCAGCAGCCAAGAAGGGGGTATAGGGTGGAACACTGAAGCTTTCTTT.

The chain couples TRBV19 to TRBJ1-1, with D unclear. There are 15 residues in the CDR3. Trimming pared 7 bases from V and 5 bases from J, leaving 20 bases between. From germline, CDR1 is LNHDA and CDR2 SQIVND (reference sequence). CDR3: CASTNPNPRRTEAFF. Here the CDR3 DNA reads TGTGCCAGTACCAACCCGAACCCCCGGAGAACTGAAGCTTTCTTT. The entire variable domain, with the rest obtained from reference TRBV19 and TRBJ1-1, is as follows: DGGITQSPKYLFRKEGQNVTLSCEQNLNHDAMYWYRQDPGQGLRLIYYSQIVNDFQKGDIAEGYSVSREKKESFPLTVTSAQKNPTAFYLCASTNPNPRRTEAFFGQGTRLTVV.

V gene TRBV12-5 combines with J gene TRBJ2-2; TRBD2 matches 14 bases. After removal of 4 bases from V and 4 bases from J, the junction contained 8 bases not matched to a gene. The CDR3 spans 18 residues. Germline loops: CDR1 LGHNT, CDR2 FRNRAP. CDR3 coding DNA: TGTGCTAGTGGTTCTTTGGTCGGACTAGCGGGAGGCACCGGGGAGCTGTTTTTT. It encodes CASGSLVGLAGGTGELFF. Complete variable domain (other parts from reference TRBV12-5 and TRBJ2-2): DARVTQTPRHKVTEMGQEVTMRCQPILGHNTVFWYRQTMMQGLELLAYFRNRAPLDDSGMPKDRFSAEMPDATLATLKIQPSEPRDSAVYFCASGSLVGLAGGTGELFFGEGSRLTVL.

This clone was counted a few times. The gene calls are TRBV11-2 and TRBJ2-2; the match to TRBD2 covers 9 bases. CDR3 length: 16 residues. Germline lookup yields CDR1 SGHAT and CDR2 FQNNGV. Germline trimming cut 0 bases from V and 6 bases from J; bases unmatched to any gene: 5. As DNA, the CDR3 is TGTGCCAGCAGCTTAGAGGGACTAGCTACGTCCGGGGAGCTGTTTTTT. This encodes CASSLEGLATSGELFF.

In DNA form, the CDR3 reads TGTGCCAGCAGCTTAGGGCTTTTCGGAATCTCCTACAATGAGCAGTTCTTC. Translating gives CASSLGLFGISYNEQFF. The chain is built from TRBV7-2 and TRBJ2-1; D not resolved. CDR1 SGHTA and CDR2 FQGNSA come from the germline V gene. Trimming cost V 1 base and J 0 bases, with 13 bases left between them. The CDR3 has 17 amino acids.

This chain links TRBV6-1 with TRBJ2-1; TRBD2 aligns across 7 bases. The CDR3 is 14 residues long. The V and J ends lost 10 bases and 4 bases, in that order; junction bases with no gene match: 10. Germline V lookup: CDR1 MNHNS, CDR2 SASEGT. This CDR3 is CAIPRGEGYNEQFF. In DNA, the CDR3 is TGTGCCATCCCCCGGGGGGAGGGTTACAATGAGCAGTTCTTC.

This chain joins TRBV7-2 and TRBJ2-7; D is tentatively TRBD1 or TRBD2 (6 bases each). Trimming took off 0 bases at V and 0 bases at J, with 12 bases between the two ends. Germline lookup yields CDR1 SGHTA and CDR2 FQGNSA. The CDR3 loop spans 16 amino acids. The chain's CDR3 is CASSLARDKGSYEQYF. The DNA for the CDR3 is TGTGCCAGCAGCTTAGCGCGGGACAAAGGCTCCTACGAGCAGTACTTC.

The sample holds a few counts of this clone. V gene TRBV28 combines with J gene TRBJ2-5; D unresolved. CDR1 is MDHEN, CDR2 SYDVKM, per germline. Trimming took off 6 bases at V and 3 bases at J, with 11 bases between the two ends. CDR3 size: 13 residues. CDR3: CASRLRLEETQYF. The CDR3 nucleotides are TGTGCCAGCAGGCTCCGGTTGGAAGAGACCCAGTACTTC.

The V gene is TRBV28, the J gene TRBJ2-7; D possibly corresponds to TRBD1 (6 bases). The V end was cut by 5 bases, the J end by 3 bases, with 11 bases between. The CDR3 consists of 13 residues. Germline V gives CDR1 MDHEN, CDR2 SYDVKM. The CDR3: CASSPGDLYEQYF. The CDR3 DNA reads TGTGCCAGCAGTCCAGGGGATCTCTACGAGCAGTACTTC.

The genes are TRBV30 and TRBJ2-7; D unresolved. The CDR3 has 12 amino acids. Germline CDR1 is GTSNPN and CDR2 is SVGIG (reference sequence). Trimming removed 2 bases from V and 4 bases from J, with 9 bases in between. In nucleotides, the CDR3 is TGTGCCTGGAGTCGAGACACTTACGAGCAGTACTTC. Its translation is CAWSRDTYEQYF.

Remarks on this clone: The junction and the germline gene differ at one end; a read error may be behind it. Other nucleotide sequences from this sample produce the same CDR3. The J gene is TRBJ1-1, the V gene TRBV7-2; TRBD1 is a possible D gene (5 bases). The CDR3 is made up of 14 amino acids. Germline V gene data show CDR1 as SGHTA and CDR2 as FQGNSA. In nucleotides, the CDR3 is TGTGCCAGCAGCTTAGACCTTTCGGGGACTGAAGCCTTCTTT. As protein: CASSLDLSGTEAFF.